The source of this T cell receptor beta chain is a study of spatial heterogeneity in lung cancer. This clonotype was counted ten times or more. There are 17 residues in the CDR3. J was trimmed by 0 bases and V by 5 bases; bases with no gene match: 11. Germline V gives CDR1 ENHRY, CDR2 SYGVKD. Time point indicated: blood at routine non-recurrence follow-up after resection. Whole RNA came from tumor, nontumor lung or frozen PBMC and was sequenced without being sorted. Unique molecular identifiers tagged every individual TCR cDNA molecule. A single record per CDR3 protein comes from TCRdb applying MiXCR to the 5' RACE reads. Here the sample spans about 120,000 distinct CDR3 sequences, over 9% being singletons.

The sequence was collected from a male donor with early-stage non-small cell lung cancer. The input for sequencing was PBMCs, taken at follow-up. This sequence joins TRBV10-3 and TRBJ2-3, with 7 bases that match TRBD1. CDR3 coding DNA: TGTGCCATCAGTACGCCCGGGACAGAGATTAGCACAGATACGCAGTATTTT. It specifies CAISTPGTEISTDTQYF.